This T cell receptor (beta chain) came from a study of blood T cell repertoires in COVID-19. Some clones are missing from TCRdb's copy, which holds only in-frame ones; the method was immunoSEQ multiplex PCR. The table includes some 260,000 clones, 80% to 90% detected once. Sequenced: peripheral blood. The sequence was collected from a woman in her 70s with COVID-19, enrolled during active disease.

CDR3 in amino acids: CASSTPRDRGDNQPQHF. DNA of the CDR3: TGTGCCAGCAGTACCCCCCGGGACAGGGGCGACAATCAGCCCCAGCATTTT. The chain links TRBV28 to TRBJ1-5; TRBD1 matches 10 bases. This CDR3 is 17 amino acids long. Germline CDR1 and CDR2: MDHEN and SYDVKM. With V trimmed by 5 bases and J by 3 bases, 10 bases remained unmatched.